The 10 T cell receptor beta chains reported below all come from one sample, sequenced in a study of T-cell memory formation after mild COVID-19. Via MiXCR, TCRdb re-called the 5' RACE reads, giving one row per CDR3 protein. The table lists 65,000 to 95,000 distinct CDR3 sequences, roughly 13% of them singletons. The sample taken for sequencing was PBMCs or a T cell subset sorted from them (not recorded which). The receptors originated from a man younger than 35 who had mild COVID-19 (a few samples of this study predate the infection). Cell type and time point are not known.

The rearrangement uses TRBV14 and TRBJ1-1; possible D gene TRBD1, 5 bases. This CDR3 contains 13 residues. Germline CDR1 SGHDN, CDR2 FVKESK. The V gene lost 1 base and the J gene lost 8 bases, with 11 bases spanning the gap. CDR3 sequence: CASSQAWSGEAFF. CDR3 DNA sequence: TGTGCCAGCAGCCAAGCGTGGTCAGGGGAAGCTTTCTTT.

This clonotype was counted many times. V and J are TRBV20-1 and TRBJ1-5; 9 positions agree with TRBD1. With 3 bases clipped from V and 1 base from J, the junction kept 1 base outside the gene matches. The CDR3 is 14 residues long. In germline, CDR1 is DFQATT, CDR2 SNEGSKA (reference sequence). DNA for the CDR3: TGCAGTGCTAGGACAGGGGGAAGCAATCAGCCCCAGCATTTT. Translated, it gives CSARTGGSNQPQHF.

This clonotype was counted a few times. This chain connects TRBV2 to TRBJ2-7; either TRBD1 or TRBD2 may fit D (5 bases each). Looked up from germline, CDR1 is SNHLY and CDR2 is FYNNEI. V gave up 4 bases and J gave up 7 bases, with 20 bases separating them. The CDR3 extends over 15 amino acids. This CDR3 is CASSVGGDGHREQYF. DNA of the CDR3: TGTGCCAGCAGTGTGGGTGGGGACGGCCACAGGGAGCAGTACTTC.

The rearrangement links TRBV12-3 or TRBV12-4 to TRBJ2-5, with TRBD1 matching over 7 bases. This CDR3 contains 15 residues. V was pared by 5 bases and J by 2 bases, with 8 bases of the junction left unmatched. CDR3 sequence (DNA): TGTGCCAGCAGTACCCCCGGGACAGAGCAAGAGACCCAGTACTTC. It specifies CASSTPGTEQETQYF.

V usage is TRBV27 and J usage is TRBJ2-3; D remains unclear. Trimming stripped 4 bases from V and 8 bases from J, with 13 bases between. The germline CDR1 and CDR2 sequences are MNHEY and SMNVEV (reference sequence). The CDR3 contains 13 residues. DNA for the CDR3: TGTGCCAGCAGTTCTGGATTTGCATTTACGCAGTATTTT. As protein: CASSSGFAFTQYF.

In regard to this clonotype: It is unclear where the CDR3 begins or ends on the DNA, so no DNA is shown, and the CDR3 is as TCRdb lists it. The chain links TRBV12-3 or TRBV12-4 to TRBJ2-7; TRBD1 is the table's D call and was not checked against the DNA. The CDR3 numbers 11 amino acids, ends counted. CDR3 in amino acids: CASSFGQGAYF.

This chain links TRBV9 with TRBJ2-7; D unresolved. Germline loops: CDR1 SGDLS, CDR2 YYNGEE. V dropped 4 bases and J dropped 5 bases, with 13 bases sitting between them. This CDR3 is 13 amino acids long. CDR3 nucleotide sequence: TGTGCCAGCAGCCCATCGACAAGCCACGAGCAGTACTTC. It is translated as CASSPSTSHEQYF.

This clonotype was detected ten times or more. The gene calls are TRBV7-2 and TRBJ2-7; D possibly corresponds to TRBD2 (6 bases). The CDR3 totals 15 residues. Between the trimmed V and J ends, which lost 6 bases and 4 bases, there was a span of 19 bases. CDR1 and CDR2 (germline): SGHTA, FQGNSA. The CDR3 sequence: CASSTGTRGIYEQYF. The DNA of the CDR3 is TGTGCCAGCAGTACCGGGACTCGGGGTATTTACGAGCAGTACTTC.

V and J are TRBV27 and TRBJ2-5; TRBD2 matches 8 bases. With 5 bases clipped from V and 5 bases from J, the junction kept 7 bases outside the gene matches. In germline, CDR1 is MNHEY, CDR2 SMNVEV (reference sequence). The CDR3 totals 14 residues. The CDR3 sequence is CASSLGTRGETQYF. DNA for the CDR3: TGTGCCAGCAGTCTAGGGACTAGAGGGGAGACCCAGTACTTC.

V is TRBV9 and J is TRBJ2-3; a weak D match, TRBD2 (5 bases). The CDR3 contains 15 residues. Trimming took 3 bases from V and 5 from J, leaving 16 bases between them. Germline V gene lookup returns CDR1 SGDLS and CDR2 YYNGEE. The CDR3 loop reads CASSEAGSVKDTQYF. Here the CDR3 DNA reads TGTGCCAGCAGCGAGGCGGGTAGCGTGAAAGATACGCAGTATTTT.